This TCR beta chain emerged from a study of radiation and T cells in renal cell carcinoma. Study information: Nephrectomy followed 15 Gy stereotactic body radiation by 4 weeks.

The time point denotes: baseline pretreatment blood. This sample's treatment: 15 Gy SBRT to primary tumor, nephrectomy 4 weeks later. Radiation-treated patients gave blood at baseline, week 2 and week 4. Data came from immunoSEQ multiplex PCR; TCRdb stores just in-frame clones and leaves some out. The table has 130,000 or so clones, approximately 82% seen once; the top ten hold less than 25%. Germline values: CDR1 KGHSH, CDR2 LQKENI. The CDR3 length is 15 residues. V shed 2 bases and J shed 1 base, with 8 bases lying between them. Specimen: blood, collected from a patient whose treatment included radiotherapy and nephrectomy. This clonotype was sampled from a woman in her forties or fifties with renal cell carcinoma. V is TRBV18 and J is TRBJ2-2, with no clear D. The CDR3 DNA is TGTGCCAGCTCACCAGAGGCAGAGAACACCGGGGAGCTGTTTTTT. Encoded protein: CASSPEAENTGELFF. Full variable domain (rest looked up from reference TRBV18 and TRBJ2-2): NAGVMQNPRHLVRRRGQEARLRCSPMKGHSHVYWYRQLPEEGLKFMVYLQKENIIDESGMPKERFSAEFPKEGPSILRIQQVVRGDSAAYFCASSPEAENTGELFFGEGSRLTVL.